This T cell receptor (beta chain) was observed in a study of blood T cell repertoires in COVID-19. For the study at large: Sites in the United States, Italy and Spain provided acute and convalescent COVID-19 samples. T cells, B-cell-depleted T cells, or PBMCs provided the cDNA or gDNA that served as material.

The ends lost 3 bases at V and 5 bases at J; junction bases unmatched: 7. The CDR3 has 15 residues. Germline V gene lookup returns CDR1 SGHRS and CDR2 YFSETQ. In the source study's methods: Estimates of nucleated cell counts were drawn from the amplification of reference gene primers. Some clones are missing from TCRdb's copy, which holds only in-frame ones; the method was immunoSEQ multiplex PCR. That table furnishes V, J and clone size, whereas the DNA furnished D and trimming. This table has about 55,000 clones, roughly 90% appearing once. This chain joins TRBV5-1 and TRBJ1-1, with 10 bases that match TRBD1. This TCR was recovered from a human donor with active COVID-19. The donor label of this sample is uncertain. Material: peripheral blood. The CDR3 here is CASSYVPGQGTEAFF. The CDR3 nucleotides read TGCGCCAGCAGCTACGTCCCGGGACAGGGGACTGAAGCTTTCTTT.